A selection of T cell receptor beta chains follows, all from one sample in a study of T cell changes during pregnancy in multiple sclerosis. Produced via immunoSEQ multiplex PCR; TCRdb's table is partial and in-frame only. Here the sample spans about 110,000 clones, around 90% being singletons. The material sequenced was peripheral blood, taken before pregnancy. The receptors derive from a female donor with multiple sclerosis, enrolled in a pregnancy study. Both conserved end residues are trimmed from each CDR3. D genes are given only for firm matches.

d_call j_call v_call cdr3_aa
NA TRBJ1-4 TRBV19 ASSIVQVPGEKLF
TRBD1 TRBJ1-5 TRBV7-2 ASSAEQGRNQPQH
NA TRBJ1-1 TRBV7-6 ASSLGLSGEAF
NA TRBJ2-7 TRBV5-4 ASSLGSRTYEQY
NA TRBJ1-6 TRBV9 ASSVEGRENSPLH
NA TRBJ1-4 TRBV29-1 SVRGANEKLF
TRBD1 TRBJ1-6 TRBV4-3 ASSQVTGKFSPLH
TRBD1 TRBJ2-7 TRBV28 ASAVFGTASYEQY
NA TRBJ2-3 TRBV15 ATSRDRKRSTDTQY
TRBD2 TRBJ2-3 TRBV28 ASRKPGLAGLSTDTQY
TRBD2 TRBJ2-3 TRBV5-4 ASSSRLAGISDTQY
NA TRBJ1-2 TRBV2 ASSEGRSSNGYT
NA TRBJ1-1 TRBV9 ASSVGQGNTEAF
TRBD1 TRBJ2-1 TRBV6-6 ASRLTGVNEQF
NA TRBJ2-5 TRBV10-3 AISESLAGETQY
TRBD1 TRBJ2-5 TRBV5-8 ASRQVPRDRFNIWQETQY
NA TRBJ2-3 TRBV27 ASSKGFSTDTQY
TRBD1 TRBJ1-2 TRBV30 AWRQGNYGYT
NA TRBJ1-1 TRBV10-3 AISDTENTEAF
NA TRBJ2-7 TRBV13 ASSSYTDYDTYEQY
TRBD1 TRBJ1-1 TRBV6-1 AISEVGQMNTEAF